Listed below are T cell receptor beta chains from one sample, sequenced in a study of T-cell memory formation after mild COVID-19. TCRdb re-analysed the 5' RACE reads in MiXCR, keeping a single row per CDR3 protein. The sample has a few hundred thousand distinct CDR3 sequences, roughly 19% seen once. Sequences were obtained from PBMCs or a T cell subset sorted from them (not recorded which). All receptors derive from a man between 18 and 29 years old who had mild COVID-19 (a few samples of this study predate the infection). Cell type and time point are not known. Both conserved end residues are part of each CDR3. The D gene is left open where the match is weak. The size field is filled for only some rows; it gives once, few, many or a size class.

TRBJ1-1 TRBV6-2/TRBV6-3 - TRBD1 TGTGCCAGCAGTCCGGGACAGTTTTTTGAAGCTTTCTTT CASSPGQFFEAFF
TRBJ1-3 TRBV18 - TRBD1 TGTGCCAGCTCACTACAGGGACAGCTACTCTCTGGAAACACCATATATTTT CASSLQGQLLSGNTIYF
TRBJ2-1 TRBV6-6 few TRBD1 TGTGCCAGCAGTTACAGGGACAGTTACAATGAGCAGTTCTTC CASSYRDSYNEQFF
TRBJ1-1 TRBV20-1 - - TGCAGTGCTAGAGATCGGTCAGGGAGTTATGAAGCTTTCTTT CSARDRSGSYEAFF
TRBJ2-1 TRBV5-6 many - TGTGCCAGCAGCTTGGGTGGGACTGAGCAGTTCTTC CASSLGGTEQFF
TRBJ2-3 TRBV2 few - TGTGCCAGCAGCCCCCGTCAGCGGGATACGCAGTATTTT CASSPRQRDTQYF
TRBJ1-1 TRBV7-9 few TRBD1 TGTGCCAGCAGCATGACAGGGTTCAACACTGAAGCTTTCTTT CASSMTGFNTEAFF
TRBJ2-2 TRBV7-8 many - TGTGCCAGCAGTCACTGGGTCGGGGAGCTGTTTTTT CASSHWVGELFF
TRBJ2-3 TRBV25-1 many TRBD2 TGTGCCAGCAGTGCGGCGGGGGGCCGCACAGATACGCAGTATTTT CASSAAGGRTDTQYF
TRBJ2-7 TRBV10-3 few - TGTGCCATCAGTGACGGCGTCGGGGCCCCCGAGCAGTACTTC CAISDGVGAPEQYF
TRBJ2-7 TRBV7-6 - - TGTGCCAGCAGCAGTGGTTATGGTATTGGTGGCGAGCAGTACTTC CASSSGYGIGGEQYF
TRBJ1-5 TRBV7-2 many - TGTGCCAGCAGCTCCCCCAAGGCAGGTCAGCCCCAGCATTTT CASSSPKAGQPQHF
TRBJ2-5 TRBV29-1 few - TGCAGCGCCTTTCAGGCGGGTGTGGAGACCCAGTACTTC CSAFQAGVETQYF
TRBJ2-3 TRBV25-1 - TRBD2 TGTGCCAGCGCCTCCCGGGCGGGGGGGCCAGATACGCAGTATTTT CASASRAGGPDTQYF
TRBJ2-7 TRBV12-3/TRBV12-4 few TRBD2 TGTGCCAGCAGTTTAGAGCGGGGGGGCTACGAGCAGTACTTC CASSLERGGYEQYF
TRBJ2-1 TRBV5-1 few TRBD2 TGCGCCAGCAACTGGCTAGCGGGGGGAAATGAGCAGTTCTTC CASNWLAGGNEQFF
TRBJ2-5 TRBV20-1 - TRBD2 TGCAGTGCTAGGGGCGGGGGGCAAGAGACCCAGTACTTC CSARGGGQETQYF
TRBJ1-1 TRBV5-1 few TRBD1 TGCGCCAGCAGCGGGGGACAGGGGCCGGGGCGCATGAACACTGAAGCTTTCTTT CASSGGQGPGRMNTEAFF
TRBJ1-5 TRBV12-3/TRBV12-4 - TRBD1 TGTGCCAGCAGTCCCGGGACAGGGTTCAATCAGCCCCAGCATTTT CASSPGTGFNQPQHF
TRBJ2-5 TRBV4-2 few TRBD2 TGTGCCAGCAGCCAAGATCGGGGGGGGCCAGAGACCCAGTACTTC CASSQDRGGPETQYF
TRBJ2-3 TRBV6-5 - - TGTGCCAGCAGGCCGAAGGTGGATACGCAGTATTTT CASRPKVDTQYF
TRBJ2-7 TRBV12-3/TRBV12-4 - TRBD1 TGTGCCAGCAGTACACGGACAGGGTTCTACGAGCAGTACTTC CASSTRTGFYEQYF
TRBJ1-1 TRBV7-9 few - TGTGCCAGCAGCTATACAGGGAACACTGAAGCTTTCTTT CASSYTGNTEAFF
TRBJ2-5 TRBV7-2 - - TGTGCCAGCAGCTACACCCTCCAAGAGACCCAGTACTTC CASSYTLQETQYF
TRBJ2-3 TRBV20-1 few TRBD2 TGCAGTGGCCGGGGGGGCGGAGATACGCAGTATTTT CSGRGGGDTQYF
TRBJ2-5 TRBV4-1 - - TGCGCCAGCAGCGAAACTCGGGCTGTCCAAGAGACCCAGTACTTC CASSETRAVQETQYF
TRBJ1-5 TRBV3-1 - - TGTGCCAGCAGCCATGGTCAGCCCCAGCATTTT CASSHGQPQHF
TRBJ1-2 TRBV5-1 - TRBD1 TGCGCCAGCAGCCCCGACAGGGTGTTGGCCTATGGCTACACCTTC CASSPDRVLAYGYTF
TRBJ1-5 TRBV18 - - TGTGCCAGCTCACCATGGGATAGCAATCAGCCCCAGCATTTT CASSPWDSNQPQHF
TRBJ1-2 TRBV5-1 few TRBD1 TGCGCCAGCAGCTTGGCCGCAGGGGGAGATGGCTACACCTTC CASSLAAGGDGYTF
TRBJ1-2 TRBV6-5 - - TGTGCCAGCAGTTACTCCGGCAGGCGATACACCTTC CASSYSGRRYTF
TRBJ2-3 TRBV6-5 few - TGTGCCAGCAGTTACTCTGGAAGCGGGTGGGCGGATACGCAGTATTTT CASSYSGSGWADTQYF
TRBJ2-1 TRBV7-6 many TRBD2 TGTGCCAGCGCCCTTTGGGGGGCGGGAGGGCGACGGGGACTCGGCTCCTACAATGAGCAGTTCTTC CASALWGAGGRRGLGSYNEQFF
TRBJ2-5 TRBV6-5 few TRBD1 TGTGCCAGCAGTTATTCGGACAGGCAAGAGACCCAGTACTTC CASSYSDRQETQYF
TRBJ1-3 TRBV29-1 - - TGCAGCGTTGAGAGGAGAGGAAACACCATATATTTT CSVERRGNTIYF
TRBJ2-2 TRBV27 many - TGTGCCAGCAGCTCGGGACTCTTGAACACCGGGGAGCTGTTTTTT CASSSGLLNTGELFF
TRBJ1-1 TRBV10-1 - - TGCGCCAGCAAATACAGGGTTCTTGACACTGAAGCTTTCTTT CASKYRVLDTEAFF
TRBJ2-1 TRBV7-2 few TRBD2 TGTGCCAGCAGCTTGGCTAGCGGGGGTAATGAGCAGTTCTTC CASSLASGGNEQFF
TRBJ1-1 TRBV15 once - TGTGCCACCAGCAGAGATAGGGCTCCTCGGGCTTTCTTT CATSRDRAPRAFF
TRBJ2-3 TRBV4-2 once TRBD1 TGTGCCAGCAGCCATGCCGGGACAGGGGCCCTTTCTCGCACAGATACGCAGTATTTT CASSHAGTGALSRTDTQYF
TRBJ1-2 TRBV12-3/TRBV12-4 - - TGTGCCAGCAGTATCGGACAGAGGACCTTC CASSIGQRTF